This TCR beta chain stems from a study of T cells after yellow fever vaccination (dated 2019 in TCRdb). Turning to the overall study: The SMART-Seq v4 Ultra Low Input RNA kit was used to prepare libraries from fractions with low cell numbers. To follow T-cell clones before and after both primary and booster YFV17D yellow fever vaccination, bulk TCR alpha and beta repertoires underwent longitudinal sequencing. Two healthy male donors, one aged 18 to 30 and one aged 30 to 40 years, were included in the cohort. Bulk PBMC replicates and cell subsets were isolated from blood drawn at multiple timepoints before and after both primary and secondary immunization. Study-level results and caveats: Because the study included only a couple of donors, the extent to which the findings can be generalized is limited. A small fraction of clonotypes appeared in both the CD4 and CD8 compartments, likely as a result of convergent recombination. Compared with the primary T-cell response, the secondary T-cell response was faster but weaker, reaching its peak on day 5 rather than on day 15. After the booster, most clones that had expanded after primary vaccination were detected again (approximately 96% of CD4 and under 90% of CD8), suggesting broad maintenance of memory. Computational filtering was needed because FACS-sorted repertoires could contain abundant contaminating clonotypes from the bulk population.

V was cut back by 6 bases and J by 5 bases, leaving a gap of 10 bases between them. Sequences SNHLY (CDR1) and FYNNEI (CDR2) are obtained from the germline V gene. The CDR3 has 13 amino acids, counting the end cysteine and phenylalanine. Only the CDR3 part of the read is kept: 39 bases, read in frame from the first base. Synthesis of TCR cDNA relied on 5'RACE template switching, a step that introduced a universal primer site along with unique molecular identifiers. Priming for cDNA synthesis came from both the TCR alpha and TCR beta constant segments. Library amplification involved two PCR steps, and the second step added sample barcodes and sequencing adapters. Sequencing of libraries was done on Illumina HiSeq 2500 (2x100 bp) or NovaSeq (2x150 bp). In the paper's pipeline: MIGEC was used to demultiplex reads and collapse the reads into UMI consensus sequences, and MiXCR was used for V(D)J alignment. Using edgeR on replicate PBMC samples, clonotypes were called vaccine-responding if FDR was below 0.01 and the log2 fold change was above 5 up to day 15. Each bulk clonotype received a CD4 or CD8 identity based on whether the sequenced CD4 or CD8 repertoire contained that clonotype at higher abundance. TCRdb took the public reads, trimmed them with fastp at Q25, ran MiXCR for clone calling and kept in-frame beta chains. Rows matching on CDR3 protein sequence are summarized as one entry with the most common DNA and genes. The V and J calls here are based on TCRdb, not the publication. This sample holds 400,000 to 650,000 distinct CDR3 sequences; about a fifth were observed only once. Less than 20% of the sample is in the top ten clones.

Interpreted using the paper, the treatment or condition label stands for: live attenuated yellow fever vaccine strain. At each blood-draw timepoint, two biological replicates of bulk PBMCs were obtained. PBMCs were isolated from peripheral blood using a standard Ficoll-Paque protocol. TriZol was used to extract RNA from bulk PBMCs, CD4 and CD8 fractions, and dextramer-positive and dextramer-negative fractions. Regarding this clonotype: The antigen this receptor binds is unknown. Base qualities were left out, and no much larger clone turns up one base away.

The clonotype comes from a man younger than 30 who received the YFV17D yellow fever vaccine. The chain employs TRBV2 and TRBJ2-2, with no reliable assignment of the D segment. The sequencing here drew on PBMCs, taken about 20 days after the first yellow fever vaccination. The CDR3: CASRLTATGELFF. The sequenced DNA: TGTGCCAGCAGGCTCACAGCAACCGGGGAGCTGTTTTTT. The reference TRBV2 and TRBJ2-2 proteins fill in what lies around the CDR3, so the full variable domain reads EPEVTQTPSHQVTQMGQEVILRCVPISNHLYFYWYRQILGQKVEFLVSFYNNEISEKSEIFDDQFSVERPDGSNFTLKIRSTKLEDSAMYFCASRLTATGELFFGEGSRLTVL.